This T cell receptor beta chain is drawn from a study of cytomegalovirus exposure and HLA in healthy donors. Looking at the study overall: Within an early data release were tens of millions of unique TCRs drawn from HLA-typed donors. Study results and caveats: Across donors, presence/absence analyses took sequencing depth to be roughly uniform. Within the data, a cluster of highly shared sequence variants was likely a sequencing artifact. Fewer N-insertions than the approximately 700-donor mean were reportedly shown by an Asian-associated ancestry cluster in a later analysis.

Comment on this clone: Antigen unknown.

Primers: 60 Vbeta forward and 13 Jbeta reverse. The repertoire was sequenced with immunoSEQ multiplex PCR; TCRdb's copy has only in-frame clones and lacks some. Of more than 95,000 clones in the sample, over 9.5% were seen once. V was pared by 1 base and J by 0 bases, with 13 bases between. In germline, CDR1 is LNHDA, CDR2 SQIVND (reference sequence). The CDR3 totals 17 residues. The genes are TRBV19 and TRBJ1-5, with D maybe TRBD1 (6 bases). The receptor's source is a woman aged 18-35 years in good health and CMV-seropositive. Sequenced input: PBMCs. CDR3 DNA: TGTGCCAGTAGTATAGGGAGGGGGGGGGATAGCAATCAGCCCCAGCATTTT. As protein: CASSIGRGGDSNQPQHF.